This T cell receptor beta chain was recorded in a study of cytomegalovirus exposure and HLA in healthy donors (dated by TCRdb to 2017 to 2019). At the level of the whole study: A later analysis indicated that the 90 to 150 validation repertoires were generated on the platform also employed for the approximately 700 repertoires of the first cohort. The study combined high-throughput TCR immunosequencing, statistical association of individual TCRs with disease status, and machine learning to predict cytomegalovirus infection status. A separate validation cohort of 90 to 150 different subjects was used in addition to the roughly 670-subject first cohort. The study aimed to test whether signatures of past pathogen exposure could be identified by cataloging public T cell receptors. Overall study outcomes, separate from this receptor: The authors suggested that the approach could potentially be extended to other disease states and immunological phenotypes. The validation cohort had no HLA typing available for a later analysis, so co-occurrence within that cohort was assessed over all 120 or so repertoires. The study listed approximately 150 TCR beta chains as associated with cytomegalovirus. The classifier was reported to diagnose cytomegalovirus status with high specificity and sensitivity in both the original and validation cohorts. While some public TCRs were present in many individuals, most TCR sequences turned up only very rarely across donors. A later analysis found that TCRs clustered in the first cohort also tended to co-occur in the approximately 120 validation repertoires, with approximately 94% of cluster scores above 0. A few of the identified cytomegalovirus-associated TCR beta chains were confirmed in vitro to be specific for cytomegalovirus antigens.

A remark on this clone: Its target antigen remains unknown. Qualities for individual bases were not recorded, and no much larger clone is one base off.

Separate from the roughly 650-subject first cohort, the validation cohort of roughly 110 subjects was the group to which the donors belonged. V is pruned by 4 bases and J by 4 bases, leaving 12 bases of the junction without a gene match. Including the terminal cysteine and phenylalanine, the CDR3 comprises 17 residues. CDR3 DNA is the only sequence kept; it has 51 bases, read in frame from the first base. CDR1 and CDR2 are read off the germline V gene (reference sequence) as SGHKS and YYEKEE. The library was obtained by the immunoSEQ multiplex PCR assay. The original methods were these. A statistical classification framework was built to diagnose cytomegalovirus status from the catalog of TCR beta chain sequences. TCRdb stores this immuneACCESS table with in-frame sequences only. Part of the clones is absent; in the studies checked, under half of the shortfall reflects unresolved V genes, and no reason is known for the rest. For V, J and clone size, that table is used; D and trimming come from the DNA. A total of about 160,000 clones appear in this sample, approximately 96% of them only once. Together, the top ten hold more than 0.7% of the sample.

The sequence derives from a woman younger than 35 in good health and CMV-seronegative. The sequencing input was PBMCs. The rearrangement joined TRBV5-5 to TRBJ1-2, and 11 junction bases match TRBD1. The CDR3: CASSPRDRGGSSYGYTF. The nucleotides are TGTGCCAGCAGCCCCCGGGACAGGGGGGGTTCTAGCTATGGCTACACCTTC.